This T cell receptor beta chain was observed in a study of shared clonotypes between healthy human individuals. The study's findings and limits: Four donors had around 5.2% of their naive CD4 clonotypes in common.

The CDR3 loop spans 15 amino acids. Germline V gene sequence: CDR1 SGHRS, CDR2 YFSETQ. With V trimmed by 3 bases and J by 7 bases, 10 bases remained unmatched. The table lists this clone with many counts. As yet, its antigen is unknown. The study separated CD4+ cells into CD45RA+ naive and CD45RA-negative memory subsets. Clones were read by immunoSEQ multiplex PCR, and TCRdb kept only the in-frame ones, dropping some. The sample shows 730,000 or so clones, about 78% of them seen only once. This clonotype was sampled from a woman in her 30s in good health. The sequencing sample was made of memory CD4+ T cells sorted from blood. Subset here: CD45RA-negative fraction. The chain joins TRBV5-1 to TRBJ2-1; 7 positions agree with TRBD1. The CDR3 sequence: CASSSKGQETNEQFF. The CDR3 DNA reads TGCGCCAGCAGCTCAAAAGGACAGGAGACAAATGAGCAGTTCTTC.